This T cell receptor (beta chain) appears in the sequencing data of a study of blood T cell repertoires in COVID-19. At the level of the study: Spain, Italy and the United States supplied samples that represented acute and convalescent COVID-19.

Authors' analysis steps: Cell counts per sample came from amplifying reference gene primers. Measured with immunoSEQ multiplex PCR; TCRdb has only the in-frame clones, and not every one. V, J and clone size are taken as reported in that table, and D and trimming were inferred from the DNA itself. Among about 79,000 clones listed, around 88% were seen once. Trimming pared 5 bases from V and 9 bases from J, leaving 8 bases between. CDR1 is MNHEY, CDR2 SVGEGT, per germline. This CDR3 has 11 amino acids. The sample consisted of peripheral blood. The chain employs TRBV6-2 or TRBV6-3 and TRBJ1-5; D perhaps matches TRBD1 (6 bases). The source is a man between 65 and 80 years old with active or convalescent COVID-19. The CDR3, as DNA: TGTGCCAGCAGTCAACAGGGGCCCCAGCATTTT. The encoded protein is CASSQQGPQHF.